The rows below give T cell receptor beta chains drawn from one sample of a study of T cell repertoires in cytomegalovirus infection. MiXCR was run by TCRdb on the reads, yielding one entry per CDR3 protein. Of 130,000 or so distinct CDR3 sequences listed, about 6% are singletons. The sample was PBMCs. Source of these receptors: a human donor in good health (CMV status not recorded). Some clones in this sample may be carry-over from other donors' samples. Each CDR3 is given with its conserved first and last residue. D genes are given only for firm matches. Not every row has a clone size; where given, it reads once, few, many or a size class.

few	.	TRBJ2-5	TRBV7-9	TGTGCCAGCAGCCTAGGCGAGGCGGGGGCTGTAGAGACCCAGTACTTC	CASSLGEAGAVETQYF
many	TRBD2	TRBJ2-2	TRBV10-3	TGTGCCATCAGCGGACTAGCGGGGGGTATTAACACCGGGGAGCTGTTTTTT	CAISGLAGGINTGELFF
few	TRBD1	TRBJ1-2	TRBV18	TGTGCCAGCTCACCGTCGGACAGGACAAAGGGCTACACCTTC	CASSPSDRTKGYTF
many	TRBD1	TRBJ2-1	TRBV6-2/TRBV6-3	TGTGCCAGCAGTTACTCCCCACCGACAGGGGTTTTCAATGAGCAGTTCTTC	CASSYSPPTGVFNEQFF
few	TRBD1	TRBJ1-5	TRBV24-1	TGTGCCACCAGTAGGACAGGTCATCAGCCCCAGCATTTT	CATSRTGHQPQHF
.	.	TRBJ2-7	TRBV7-9	TGTGCCAGCAGCCCGGGAGGGGGCGCGGACGAGCAGTACTTC	CASSPGGGADEQYF
many	TRBD1	TRBJ1-1	TRBV28	TGTGCCAGCAGACTCGGACAGGAAAACACTGAAGCTTTCTTT	CASRLGQENTEAFF
many	TRBD1	TRBJ1-6	TRBV7-2	TGTGCCAGCAGCTTATCTTCGGGACAGTATAATTCACCCCTCCACTTT	CASSLSSGQYNSPLHF
few	.	TRBJ1-1	TRBV11-2	TGTGCCAGCAGCGTCACAGGGATCTCGGGCACTGAAGCTTTCTTT	CASSVTGISGTEAFF
many	.	TRBJ2-3	TRBV5-5	TGTGCCAGCAGCAGGGCCGCCGGTTCACAGATACTCGATACGCAGTATTTT	CASSRAAGSQILDTQYF
many	TRBD2	TRBJ2-6	TRBV7-2	TGTGCCAGCAGCGTTTATCCGGGACTAGCGGGCCCTGGGGCCAACGTCCTGACTTTC	CASSVYPGLAGPGANVLTF
many	.	TRBJ2-4	TRBV20-1	TGCAGTGCAATTGGGACGGCCCGACATAGGGGAAACATTCAGTACTTC	CSAIGTARHRGNIQYF
many	.	TRBJ1-2	TRBV7-8	TGTGCCAGCAGCTTAGGGCAGGACTTCTCTGGCTACACCTTC	CASSLGQDFSGYTF
.	.	TRBJ1-6	TRBV11-2	TGTGCCAGCAGCTTAGTTGGGGGGCGAGAGAATTCACCCCTCCACTTT	CASSLVGGRENSPLHF
many	TRBD2	TRBJ2-1	TRBV7-2	TGTGCCAGCAGCTCCGGGACTAGCGGGGGGCGGGTATACAATGAGCAGTTCTTC	CASSSGTSGGRVYNEQFF
many	.	TRBJ2-1	TRBV28	TGTGCCAGCAGTCCGGTCATTCCCTCCTACAATGAGCAGTTCTTC	CASSPVIPSYNEQFF
many	TRBD1	TRBJ1-1	TRBV7-2	TGTGCCAGCAGCTACAGGGGGGTTAACACTGAAGCTTTCTTT	CASSYRGVNTEAFF
many	.	TRBJ1-2	TRBV7-2	TGTGCCAGCAGCTTATATCTCACATCAGGTCCATATGGCTACACCTTC	CASSLYLTSGPYGYTF
many	.	TRBJ2-2	TRBV20-1	TGCAGTGCTAGAGACCCACAGTCAGCCGGGGAGCTGTTTTTT	CSARDPQSAGELFF
few	.	TRBJ2-5	TRBV20-1	TGCAGTGCTACCACAGGGATAGCGCGGGGCGAAAAACAAGAGACCCAGTACTTC	CSATTGIARGEKQETQYF
.	.	TRBJ1-3	TRBV19	TGTGCCAGTAGTATTTTGGACGCACCCGGAAACACCATATATTTT	CASSILDAPGNTIYF
many	.	TRBJ2-3	TRBV7-8	TGTGCCAGCAGCTTAGGGGCCCAGGCCACAGATACGCAGTATTTT	CASSLGAQATDTQYF
few	.	TRBJ1-1	TRBV28	TGTGCCAGCAGTTTCACACAGGGAAACACTGAAGCTTTCTTT	CASSFTQGNTEAFF
.	.	TRBJ2-7	TRBV7-4	TGTGCCAGCAGCTTAGGACTAGACGGAGCCCCGCAGTACTTC	CASSLGLDGAPQYF
many	TRBD1	TRBJ1-1	TRBV12-3/TRBV12-4	TGTGCCAGCAGTTCTGGGGGGACAGCGAACACTGAAGCTTTCTTT	CASSSGGTANTEAFF
.	.	TRBJ1-2	TRBV30	TGTGCCTGGAGTGTAGGAGGAGGAGGCGGCTACACCTTC	CAWSVGGGGGYTF
many	.	TRBJ2-3	TRBV7-6	TGTGCTAGCAGCTCCCTTACTAGCACAGATACGCAGTATTTT	CASSSLTSTDTQYF
many	TRBD1	TRBJ2-6	TRBV12-5	TGTGCTAGTGGTCACCCGACAGGGGGTTCTTCTGGGGCCAACGTCCTGACTTTC	CASGHPTGGSSGANVLTF
many	TRBD1	TRBJ2-1	TRBV7-2	TGTGCCAGCAGCCGAGCCGGGACAGGGATCGATGAGCAGTTCTTC	CASSRAGTGIDEQFF
few	.	TRBJ1-1	TRBV15	TGTGCCACCAGCAGCGAACAGGGTTGGGCTGAAGCTTTCTTT	CATSSEQGWAEAFF
many	.	TRBJ2-7	TRBV28	TGTGCCAGCTGTCCTAGCAACCCTCGCGAGCAGTACTTC	CASCPSNPREQYF
many	.	TRBJ2-1	TRBV29-1	TGCAGCGTTGGGCCCGGCAATGAGCAGTTCTTC	CSVGPGNEQFF
many	.	TRBJ2-2	TRBV6-2/TRBV6-3	TGTGCCAGCAGCGACAGAGCCACCGGGGAGCTGTTTTTT	CASSDRATGELFF
.	TRBD1	TRBJ1-5	TRBV3-1	TGTGCCAGCAGCAGACAGGGGGCGGGGGGGCCCCAGCATTTT	CASSRQGAGGPQHF
few	.	TRBJ2-3	TRBV4-2	TGTGCCAGCAGTCGAGCAGGGGATCGGGATACGCAGTATTTT	CASSRAGDRDTQYF
many	.	TRBJ1-1	TRBV6-2/TRBV6-3	TGTGCCAGCAGCGGGCAGAGGGTGAACACTGAAGCTTTCTTT	CASSGQRVNTEAFF
many	.	TRBJ1-1	TRBV7-2	TGTGCCAGCAGCTTGTATCGGGAGGGCACTGAAGCTTTCTTT	CASSLYREGTEAFF
many	.	TRBJ1-4	TRBV4-2	TGTGCCAGCAGCCAAGATCCCCGGGGATCTAATGAAAAACTGTTTTTT	CASSQDPRGSNEKLFF
many	.	TRBJ1-1	TRBV28	TGTGCCAGCAGTTTAGGGGTCCCAGGGGACACTGAAGCTTTCTTT	CASSLGVPGDTEAFF
few	TRBD1	TRBJ2-1	TRBV7-9	TGTGCCAGCAGTTCCGACAGGGATGAGCAGTTCTTC	CASSSDRDEQFF
.	.	TRBJ1-5	TRBV20-1	TGCAGTGCTAGAGATCGCGACTGGGGGAAAAACAATCAGCCCCAGCATTTT	CSARDRDWGKNNQPQHF
many	.	TRBJ1-5	TRBV6-4	TGTGCCAGCAGTGACTGGTCCCTTTGGGGCAATCAGCCCCAGCATTTT	CASSDWSLWGNQPQHF
few	TRBD1	TRBJ1-2	TRBV19	TGTGCCAGTAGGCCAGATGACAGGGGCGTTAAGGGCTACACCTTC	CASRPDDRGVKGYTF
few	TRBD1	TRBJ1-1	TRBV7-2	TGTGCCAGCAGCTCGGGGACAGGGGGCCTGAAAGAAGCTTTCTTT	CASSSGTGGLKEAFF
many	.	TRBJ2-2	TRBV24-1	TGTGCCACCAGTGAGCAAGGTTGGAAGAACACCGGGGAGCTGTTTTTT	CATSEQGWKNTGELFF
many	.	TRBJ2-5	TRBV7-8	TGTGCCAGCAGCCCGAGAAGGGACTCCCAAGAGACCCAGTACTTC	CASSPRRDSQETQYF
few	TRBD2	TRBJ2-3	TRBV15	TGTGCCACCAGCGGCGGGGGAGGCACAGATACGCAGTATTTT	CATSGGGGTDTQYF
.	TRBD1	TRBJ2-5	TRBV20-1	TGCAGTGCGAGTGAAGGACAGGGGGGTTGGGAGACCCAGTACTTC	CSASEGQGGWETQYF
many	TRBD1	TRBJ2-7	TRBV6-2/TRBV6-3	TGTGCCAGCAGGGGAGGGACAGGGGGATTGGAAGAGCAGTACTTC	CASRGGTGGLEEQYF
.	.	TRBJ2-7	TRBV2	TGTGCCAGCTATGGCAGATCCTACGAGCAGTACTTC	CASYGRSYEQYF
many	.	TRBJ1-3	TRBV29-1	TGCAGCGTTGAAGCCCCCGGGGAGGGCACCATATATTTT	CSVEAPGEGTIYF
many	.	TRBJ1-2	TRBV28	TGTGCCAGCAGCTCTTTTCGGGCGGGCTACACCTTC	CASSSFRAGYTF
many	TRBD2	TRBJ2-7	TRBV6-2/TRBV6-3	TGTGCCAGCAGTTCCCCTAATCTAGCGGGGGTCTACGAGCAGTACTTC	CASSSPNLAGVYEQYF
few	.	TRBJ2-2	TRBV6-2/TRBV6-3	TGTGCCAGCAGGGGGAACTTTAACACCGGGGAGCTGTTTTTT	CASRGNFNTGELFF
few	TRBD2	TRBJ2-5	TRBV20-1	TGCAGTGCTAGAGTAGGAGCGGGGGGCCAAGAGACCCAGTACTTC	CSARVGAGGQETQYF
many	.	TRBJ1-1	TRBV7-2	TGTGCCAGCAGCTTTAGAGGTACGGGGGCTGAAGCTTTCTTT	CASSFRGTGAEAFF
few	.	TRBJ1-1	TRBV9	TGTGCCAGCAACCTCGACGGCCACCCCCTGAACACTGAAGCTTTCTTT	CASNLDGHPLNTEAFF
many	.	TRBJ1-2	TRBV7-9	TGTGCCAGCAGCTTAGCGGAGACAGCCCTCCTTGGCTACACCTTC	CASSLAETALLGYTF
many	.	TRBJ2-2	TRBV7-6	TGTGCCTCCACACGAGGCACCGGGGAGCTGTTTTTT	CASTRGTGELFF